This T cell receptor beta chain was profiled in a study of vaccination effects on CD4 cells after COVID-19 (dated by TCRdb to the early 2020s). With regard to the full study: Two doses of either the BNT162b2 or the mRNA-1273 mRNA SARS-CoV-2 vaccine were administered to participants. The study compared SARS-CoV-2 spike-specific CD4+ TCR repertoires before and after mRNA vaccination in COVID-19 convalescent patients and infection-naive vaccine recipients. The full study included 10 COVID-19 convalescent patients and a few SARS-CoV-2-naive healthy vaccine recipients. In the study, cultures from other donors were sequenced using the Oncomine TCR Beta short-read assay on an Illumina iSeq 100.

Receptor amplification or capture employed the immunoSEQ multiplex PCR assay. DNA from the cultured and isolated CD4+ T cells underwent TCR beta CDR3 sequencing. As for the original processing: Non-productive TCR sequences were removed, reads were trimmed to the CDR3 region, and CDR3s of at least 7 amino acids were retained. Antigen-specific clonotypes were identified using the MANAFEST web app by comparison of expansion in peptide wells against reference cultures. To be called positive, a clone needed expansion at FDR<0.05 compared with the reference and with all other wells, an odds ratio greater than 5, and a frequency greater than 0.1% in two replicate wells. Cross-reactive clonotypes were defined as significantly expanded in SARS-CoV-2 spike wells and in at least one common cold coronavirus spike condition. Using the stringdist R package, CDR3 similarity was measured by Levenshtein distance, and unrooted trees were constructed with ape in R 3.6.1. The table comes from immuneACCESS by way of TCRdb, which keeps in-frame sequences with V and J called. Part of the clones is missing from these tables; in studies checked, under half for an unresolved V gene and the rest for unknown reasons. V and J calls plus clone size are reproduced from that table; the DNA served to infer D and trimming. The sample data list approximately 30,000 clones, and about 72% of these were observed just once. 25% to 30% of the sample comes from the top ten.

To identify antigen-specific CD4+ T cell clonotypes by their expansion, the ViraFEST assay first stimulated PBMC with viral peptide pools and then applied TCR sequencing. After 10 to 11 days of culture, CD4+ T cells were isolated with the EasySep CD4+ T cell isolation kit. The absence of prior SARS-CoV-2 infection in healthy vaccine recipients was confirmed by negative nucleocapsid antibodies before and after vaccination. Some 2 million PBMC per well were cultured in IMDM with about 5% human AB serum, roughly 10 IU/ml IL-2 and gentamicin, plus 10 ug/ml peptides. On days 3 and 7, half of the culture medium was replaced with fresh IL-2-containing medium. Each peptide stimulation condition was cultured in triplicate wells unless otherwise noted. Using Ficoll-Paque Plus gradient centrifugation, PBMC were separated from whole blood and then either used fresh or cryopreserved at -140C. Overlapping peptide pools spanned the spike proteins of SARS-CoV-2 and the common cold coronaviruses HCoV-NL63, HCoV-OC43 and HCoV-229E. The QIAamp micro DNA kit was used to extract genomic DNA from the cultured CD4+ T cells.

Points on this clone: The antigen it binds to is not known. No quality values exist for individual bases; no much larger clone is one base distant.

Study-wide findings and limitations: Among healthy vaccine recipients, nearly all vaccine-induced clones were SARS-CoV-2 mono-reactive, and only 1 of 255 was cross-reactive with common cold coronaviruses. Marked clonal contraction was observed in both infection-induced and vaccine-induced clones at late post-vaccination timepoints, consistent with waning T cell responses. The study was limited by a small number of convalescent patients and lacked early post-infection timepoints.

The CDR3 covers 18 residues, taking in both the cysteine and the phenylalanine. The retained sequence is limited to the CDR3, 54 bases, with the frame set at the first base. Trimming leaves V shorter by 0 bases and J shorter by 3 bases, with the junction holding 9 bases beyond the gene matches. This sequence uses TRBV23-1 and TRBJ2-7; a stretch of 12 junction bases matches TRBD2. TRBV23-1 is sorted into the ORF group, with uncertain function. The sequencing used CD4+ T cells from PBMCs cultured with HCoV-229E spike peptides, collected before COVID-19 vaccination. The cell subset or site label, as the study defines it: HCoV-229E spike overlapping peptide pool stimulation. This TCR derives from a human donor who received a COVID-19 vaccine. The DNA is as follows: TGCGCCAGCAGTCAATCAGTAATCGGACTAGCGGGGTTCTACGAGCAGTACTTC. This encodes CASSQSVIGLAGFYEQYF.